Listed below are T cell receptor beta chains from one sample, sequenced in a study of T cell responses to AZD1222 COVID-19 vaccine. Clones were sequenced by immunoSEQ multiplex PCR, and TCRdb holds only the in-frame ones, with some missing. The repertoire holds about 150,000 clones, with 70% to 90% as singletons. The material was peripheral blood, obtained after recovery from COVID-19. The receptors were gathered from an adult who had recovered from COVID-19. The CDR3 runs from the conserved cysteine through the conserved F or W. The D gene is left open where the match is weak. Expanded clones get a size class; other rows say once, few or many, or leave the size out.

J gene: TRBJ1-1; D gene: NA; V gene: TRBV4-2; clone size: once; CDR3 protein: CASSQEQGGTEAFF
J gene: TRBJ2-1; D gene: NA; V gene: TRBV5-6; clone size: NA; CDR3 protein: CASRSYSYNEQFF
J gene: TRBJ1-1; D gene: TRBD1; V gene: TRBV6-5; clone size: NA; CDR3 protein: CASSLEGQKNTEAFF
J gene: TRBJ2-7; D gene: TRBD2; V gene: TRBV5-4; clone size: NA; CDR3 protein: CASSSPSGDPYEQYF
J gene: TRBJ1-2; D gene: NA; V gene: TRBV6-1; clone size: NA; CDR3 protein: CASSESRGHTYGYTF
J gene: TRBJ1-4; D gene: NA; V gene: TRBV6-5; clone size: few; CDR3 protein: CASTRGPNEKLFF
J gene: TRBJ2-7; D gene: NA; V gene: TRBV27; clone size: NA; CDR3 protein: CASSLSRVSYEQYF
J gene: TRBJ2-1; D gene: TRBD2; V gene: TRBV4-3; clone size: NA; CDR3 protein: CASSQGPSGGAFEQFF
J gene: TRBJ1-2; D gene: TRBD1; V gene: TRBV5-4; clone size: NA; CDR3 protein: CASSGGRGRMDYGYTF
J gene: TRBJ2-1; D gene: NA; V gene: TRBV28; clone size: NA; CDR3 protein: CASNLWNEQFF
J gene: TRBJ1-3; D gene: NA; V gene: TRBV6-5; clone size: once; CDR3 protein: CASSPVTGNTIYF
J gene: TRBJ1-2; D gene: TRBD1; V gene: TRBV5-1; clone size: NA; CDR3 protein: CASSTGQGPYGYTF
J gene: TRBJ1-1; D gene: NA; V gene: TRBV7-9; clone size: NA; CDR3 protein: CASSFTGGSTEAFF
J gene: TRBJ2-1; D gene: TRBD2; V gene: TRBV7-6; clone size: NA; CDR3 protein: CASSDTYTSAEQFF
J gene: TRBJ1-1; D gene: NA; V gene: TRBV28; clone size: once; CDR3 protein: CASSVDSLNTEAFF
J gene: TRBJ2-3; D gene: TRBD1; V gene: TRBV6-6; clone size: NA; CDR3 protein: CASSLGQVRGTDTQYF
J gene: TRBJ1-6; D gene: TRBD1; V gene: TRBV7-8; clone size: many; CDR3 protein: CASSRRDRNSPLHF
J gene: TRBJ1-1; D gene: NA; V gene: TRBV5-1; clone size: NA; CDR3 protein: CASSLMSGNTEAFF
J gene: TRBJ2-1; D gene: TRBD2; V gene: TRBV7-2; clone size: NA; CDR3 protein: CASRRGAGSYNEQFF
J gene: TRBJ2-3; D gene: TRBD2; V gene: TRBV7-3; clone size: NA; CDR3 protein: CASSPGLAGGTSTDTQYF
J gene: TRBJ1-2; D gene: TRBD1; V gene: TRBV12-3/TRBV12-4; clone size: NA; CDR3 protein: CASSRDSGGYTF
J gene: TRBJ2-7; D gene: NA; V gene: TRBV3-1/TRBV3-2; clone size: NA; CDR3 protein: CASSQGPNEQYF
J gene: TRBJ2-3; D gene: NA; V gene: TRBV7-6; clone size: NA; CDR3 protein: CASSLVAGQADTQYF
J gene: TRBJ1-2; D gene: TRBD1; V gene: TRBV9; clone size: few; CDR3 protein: CASSPSDREYDYTF
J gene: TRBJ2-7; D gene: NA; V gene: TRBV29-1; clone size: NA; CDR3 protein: CSVEVLGFYEQYF
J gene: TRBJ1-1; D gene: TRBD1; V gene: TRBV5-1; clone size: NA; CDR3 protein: CASSTSTGLNTEAFF
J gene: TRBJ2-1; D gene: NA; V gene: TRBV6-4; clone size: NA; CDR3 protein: CASSDLTGEQFF
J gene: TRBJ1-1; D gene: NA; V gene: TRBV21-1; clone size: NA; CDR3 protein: CASTYLPPPRTAKNTEAFF
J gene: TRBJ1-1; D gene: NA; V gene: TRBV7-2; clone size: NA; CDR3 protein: CASSQRQVNTEAFF
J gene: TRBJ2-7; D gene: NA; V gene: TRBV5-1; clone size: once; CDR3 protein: CASSLIPDREVQYF
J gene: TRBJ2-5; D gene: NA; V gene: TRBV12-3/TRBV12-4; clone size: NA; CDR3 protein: CASIGGGQETQYF
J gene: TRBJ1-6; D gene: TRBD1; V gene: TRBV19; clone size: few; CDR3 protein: CASTAWTGNNSPLHF
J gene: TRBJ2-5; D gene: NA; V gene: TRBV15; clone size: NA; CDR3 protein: CATSRAFGETQYF
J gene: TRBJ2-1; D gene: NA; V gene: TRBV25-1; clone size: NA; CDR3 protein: CASSETGKYYNEQFF
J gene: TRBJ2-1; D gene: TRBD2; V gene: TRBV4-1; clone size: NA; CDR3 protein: CASSQDPGGTYNEQFF
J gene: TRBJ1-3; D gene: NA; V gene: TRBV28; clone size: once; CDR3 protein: CASRGHLSGNTIYF
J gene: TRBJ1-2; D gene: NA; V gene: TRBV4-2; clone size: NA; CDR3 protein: CASSQAAGLVLMVGYTF
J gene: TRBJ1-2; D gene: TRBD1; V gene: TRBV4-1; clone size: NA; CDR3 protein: CASSLPTGLSGYTF
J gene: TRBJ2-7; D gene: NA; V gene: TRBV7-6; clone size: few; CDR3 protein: CASSLERVPPYEQYF
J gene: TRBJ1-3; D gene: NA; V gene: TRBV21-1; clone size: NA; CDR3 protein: CASNTTGPSGNTIYF
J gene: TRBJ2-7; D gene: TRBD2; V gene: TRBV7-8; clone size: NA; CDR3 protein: CASSPGLAGGYEQYF